A single sample is the source of the 19 T cell receptor beta chains below, sequenced in a study of blood T cell repertoires in COVID-19. The table came from immunoSEQ multiplex PCR; TCRdb's copy has only in-frame clones and leaves some out. This sample has approximately 180,000 clones, with 82% found just once. Sequenced sample: peripheral blood. Receptors were obtained from a woman in her sixties or seventies with acute or convalescent COVID-19.

The chain carries TRBV5-4 and TRBJ2-5, with TRBD2 matching over 11 bases. V trimming: 0 bases; J trimming: 1 base; junction bases outside the gene matches: 5. From germline, CDR1 is SGHNT and CDR2 YYREEE (reference sequence). The length of the CDR3 is 17 residues. CDR3 bases: TGTGCCAGCAGCTTGGAAATCGGACTAGCGGGCCAAGAGACCCAGTACTTC. Translation: CASSLEIGLAGQETQYF.

The genes are TRBV5-6 and TRBJ2-6, with unresolved D. With 0 bases removed from V and 0 bases from J, the gap between germline ends came to 7 bases. The CDR3 is 16 amino acids. Germline values: CDR1 SGHDT, CDR2 YYEEEE. CDR3 sequence: CASSLGRSSGANVLTF. DNA of the CDR3: TGTGCCAGCAGCTTGGGACGGAGCTCTGGGGCCAACGTCCTGACTTTC.

The table lists this clone with a count of one. This sequence joins TRBV29-1 and TRBJ2-3, with D uncertain. CDR1 and CDR2 (germline): SQVTM, ANQGSEA. The CDR3 spans 14 residues. The V gene lost 4 bases and the J gene lost 6 bases, with 17 bases spanning the gap. CDR3 sequence: CSVGPAANHDTQYF. DNA of the CDR3: TGCAGCGTTGGGCCCGCGGCGAACCACGATACGCAGTATTTT.

J is TRBJ1-2 and V is TRBV28; 7 bases are shared with TRBD1. This CDR3 contains 16 residues. The junction had 8 bases not matched to a gene; V was cut back by 4 bases and J by 0 bases. The germline gives CDR1 MDHEN, CDR2 SYDVKM. The CDR3: CASSSRGHSPNYGYTF. For the CDR3, the DNA is TGTGCCAGCAGTTCTAGGGGGCACTCCCCTAACTATGGCTACACCTTC.

V gene TRBV6-5 combines with J gene TRBJ2-5; TRBD2 matches at 8 bases. The germline gives CDR1 MNHEY, CDR2 SVGAGI. The J segment lost 6 bases and the V segment lost 7 bases, leaving 10 bases of the junction unmatched. This CDR3 comprises 14 residues. The CDR3 region has the DNA TGTGCCAGCAAGAGCGGGAGTGGTTCGAAGACCCAGTACTTC. This sequence encodes CASKSGSGSKTQYF.

The chain combines TRBV11-2 with TRBJ2-2; D uncertain. The germline V gene has CDR1 SGHAT and CDR2 FQNNGV. The CDR3 contains 17 residues. Trimming pared 0 bases from V and 0 bases from J, leaving 11 bases between. The CDR3 loop is CASSLDRLHANTGELFF. In DNA, the CDR3 is TGTGCCAGCAGCTTAGATCGGTTGCACGCGAACACCGGGGAGCTGTTTTTT.

The V call is TRBV7-2, the J call TRBJ2-1, with TRBD1 identical over 9 bases. The CDR3 is 16 residues long. Germline CDR1 and CDR2: SGHTA and FQGNSA. The J segment lost 4 bases and the V segment lost 5 bases, leaving 9 bases of the junction unmatched. The CDR3 region has the DNA TGTGCCAGCAGCCTGGGGACAGGGAGGAGATACAATGAGCAGTTCTTC. Translating gives CASSLGTGRRYNEQFF. Looking up the rest from reference TRBV7-2 and TRBJ2-1 gives the full variable domain: GAGVSQSPSNKVTEKGKDVELRCDPISGHTALYWYRQSLGQGLEFLIYFQGNSAPDKSGLPSDRFSAERTGGSVSTLTIQRTQQEDSAVYLCASSLGTGRRYNEQFFGPGTRLTVL.

This chain links TRBV5-4 with TRBJ2-3; D is possibly TRBD2 (6 bases). The germline V gene encodes CDR1 SGHNT and CDR2 YYREEE (reference sequence). The CDR3 covers 15 residues. V was cut by 4 bases and J by 5 bases, with 17 bases left in between. The CDR3 DNA is TGTGCCAGCAGCCGCTTGGGTGGGGGGATAGATACGCAGTATTTT. Amino acid sequence: CASSRLGGGIDTQYF. The variable domain in full, with the rest retrieved from reference TRBV5-4 and TRBJ2-3, is ETGVTQSPTHLIKTRGQQVTLRCSSQSGHNTVSWYQQALGQGPQFIFQYYREEENGRGNFPPRFSGLQFPNYSSELNVNALELDDSALYLCASSRLGGGIDTQYFGPGTRLTVL.

The chain recombines TRBV28 with TRBJ2-7, with 9 bases aligning to TRBD1. The J segment lost 5 bases and the V segment lost 5 bases, leaving 10 bases of the junction unmatched. CDR1 and CDR2 (germline): MDHEN, SYDVKM. This CDR3 is built from 15 residues. CDR3 in amino acids: CASSGQTGGANEQYF. The CDR3 DNA reads TGTGCCAGCAGTGGACAGACAGGGGGTGCGAACGAGCAGTACTTC. The full variable domain, in which reference TRBV28 and TRBJ2-7 provide the parts outside the CDR3, is DVKVTQSSRYLVKRTGEKVFLECVQDMDHENMFWYRQDPGLGLRLIYFSYDVKMKEKGDIPEGYSVSREKKERFSLILESASTNQTSMYLCASSGQTGGANEQYFGPGTRLTVT.

V is TRBV15 and J is TRBJ2-3; the D gene is possibly TRBD2 (5 bases). Trimming removed 0 bases from V and 5 bases from J, with 12 bases in between. Germline values: CDR1 LNHNV, CDR2 YYDKDF (reference sequence). The CDR3 sequence is 15 residues long. In nucleotides, the CDR3 is TGTGCCACCAGCAGAGACTCGAGCGGTGGAGATACGCAGTATTTT. Translating gives CATSRDSSGGDTQYF.

The chain uses TRBV5-4 and TRBJ2-1, with TRBD1 as a possible D gene (6 bases). The CDR3 totals 14 residues. V lost 2 bases and J lost 6, with 12 bases in between. Germline V gene lookup returns CDR1 SGHNT and CDR2 YYREEE (reference sequence). The CDR3, as DNA: TGTGCCAGCAGCTTATTGGTGACAGGCAATGAGCAGTTCTTC. This encodes CASSLLVTGNEQFF.

This chain uses TRBV3-1 (or the pseudogene TRBV3-2) with TRBJ2-7; tentatively, D is TRBD1 (6 bases). The V and J ends lost 4 bases and 3 bases respectively, with 10 bases between them. This CDR3 spans 13 amino acids. Germline V gives CDR1 LGHDT, CDR2 YNNKEL (reference sequence). Here the CDR3 reads CASSPDSGYEQYF. DNA of the CDR3: TGTGCCAGCAGCCCGGACAGCGGCTACGAGCAGTACTTC.

V gene TRBV2 combines with J gene TRBJ1-5; the D is unclear. V was shortened by 7 bases and J by 1 base, with 5 bases between the two germline ends. The V gene's germline CDR1 is SNHLY and CDR2 FYNNEI. The CDR3 has 12 amino acids. CDR3 amino acids: CASTLSNQPQHF. The CDR3 DNA is TGTGCCAGCACCCTCAGCAATCAGCCCCAGCATTTT.

This chain connects TRBV6-2 or TRBV6-3 to TRBJ1-5; TRBD1 might be the D (5 bases). CDR1 is MNHEY and CDR2 is SVGEGT in the germline V gene. The V gene lost 0 bases and the J gene lost 0 bases, with 9 bases spanning the gap. The CDR3 has 16 residues. The chain's CDR3 is CASSYSMGGSNQPQHF. CDR3 coding DNA: TGTGCCAGCAGTTACTCGATGGGGGGTAGCAATCAGCCCCAGCATTTT.

The rearrangement links TRBV15 to TRBJ1-1, with TRBD1 as a possible D gene (6 bases). The V end was cut by 0 bases, the J end by 1 base, with 15 bases between. The germline CDR1 and CDR2 sequences are LNHNV and YYDKDF (reference sequence). CDR3 size: 17 residues. The CDR3 DNA sequence: TGTGCCACCAGCAGAGATCTCACGGGCAGGGGGAACACTGAAGCTTTCTTT. This gives the protein CATSRDLTGRGNTEAFF.

This sequence joins TRBV10-2 and TRBJ1-2, with D uncertain. The V gene's germline CDR1 is WSHSY and CDR2 SAAADI. V lost 6 bases, J lost 6 bases, and 11 bases lay in between. The CDR3 is made up of 12 amino acids. CDR3 amino acids: CASSQSRDGYTF. The CDR3 nucleotides are TGCGCCAGCAGCCAATCAAGAGATGGCTACACCTTC.

The count of this clone is one. The gene calls are TRBV10-3 and TRBJ2-2; 9 nucleotides match TRBD2. The length of the CDR3 is 16 residues. Germline values: CDR1 ENHRY, CDR2 SYGVKD. After removal of 6 bases from V and 2 bases from J, the junction contained 7 bases not matched to a gene. The CDR3 sequence is CAIRPIAGVNTGELFF. Written as DNA, the CDR3 is TGTGCCATCAGACCTATAGCGGGGGTAAACACCGGGGAGCTGTTTTTT.

The J gene is TRBJ2-5, the V gene TRBV4-3, with 11 bases aligning to TRBD1. With V trimmed by 4 bases and J by 5 bases, 6 bases remained unmatched. Germline CDR1 and CDR2: LGHNA and YSLEER. This CDR3 is built from 15 residues. CDR3: CASSPGTGGAETQYF. The CDR3 DNA reads TGCGCCAGCAGCCCAGGGACAGGGGGAGCGGAGACCCAGTACTTC.

This clone was detected only once. CDR3: CASSLARYEQFF. Here the CDR3 DNA reads TGCGCCAGCAGCTTGGCTCGGTATGAGCAGTTCTTC. This chain links TRBV5-1 with TRBJ2-1; no clear D gene. Germline V gives CDR1 SGHRS, CDR2 YFSETQ. There are 12 residues in the CDR3. With 0 bases removed from V and 8 bases from J, the gap between germline ends came to 6 bases.